Listed below are T cell receptor beta chains from one sample, sequenced in a study of T cell responses to AZD1222 COVID-19 vaccine. The assay was immunoSEQ multiplex PCR, and TCRdb's table has in-frame clones only and misses some. The table has more than 100,000 clones, roughly 90% seen once. Sequencing used peripheral blood, obtained 28 days after the second AZD1222 dose. These receptors originate from an adult who received the AZD1222 COVID-19 vaccine. The CDR3 runs from the conserved cysteine through the conserved F or W. D genes are given only for firm matches. Some rows have no size entry. The others give once, few or many, or a class for an expanded clone.

cdr3_length j_call clone_size v_call d_call cdr3_aa cdr3_nt
14 TRBJ1-1 NA TRBV19 NA CASSVATVNTEAFF TGTGCCAGTAGTGTTGCCACAGTGAACACTGAAGCTTTCTTT
16 TRBJ1-1 NA TRBV2 TRBD1 CASSLLGQLMNTEAFF TGTGCCAGCAGTCTCTTGGGACAGCTCATGAACACTGAAGCTTTCTTT
14 TRBJ1-5 NA TRBV5-1 NA CASSSGQPNQPQHF TGCGCCAGCAGCTCCGGACAGCCCAATCAGCCCCAGCATTTT
13 TRBJ2-5 NA TRBV28 TRBD1 CASRWTGLGTQYF TGTGCCAGCAGGTGGACAGGGTTAGGGACCCAGTACTTC
16 TRBJ1-6 NA TRBV19 NA CASSSPPGLINSPLHF TGTGCCAGTAGTTCCCCTCCCGGACTGATTAATTCACCCCTCCACTTT
18 TRBJ1-1 NA TRBV6-1 NA CASSEGTGAGRMGTEAFF TGTGCCAGCAGTGAAGGGACGGGGGCAGGGCGTATGGGAACTGAAGCTTTCTTT
15 TRBJ2-5 NA TRBV5-4 NA CASSPATRDQETQYF TGTGCCAGCAGCCCAGCCACCCGGGACCAAGAGACCCAGTACTTC
15 TRBJ1-5 NA TRBV27 TRBD1 CASSLRGQPNRPQHF TGTGCCAGCAGTTTAAGGGGACAGCCCAATAGGCCCCAGCATTTT
15 TRBJ1-6 NA TRBV28 NA CASSLSDSSYVSLHF TGTGCCAGCAGTTTATCGGACAGCTCGTATGTATCCCTCCACTTT
15 TRBJ2-5 once TRBV5-1 NA CASSPLAGDGETQYF TGCGCCAGCAGCCCGTTGGCAGGGGACGGCGAGACCCAGTACTTC
15 TRBJ2-7 NA TRBV5-4 NA CASSSKSQGTYEQYF TGTGCCAGCAGCTCGAAGAGTCAGGGTACCTACGAGCAGTACTTC
14 TRBJ1-3 NA TRBV19 NA CASNPRMGGNTIYF TGTGCCAGCAACCCTCGAATGGGAGGAAACACCATATATTTT
15 TRBJ1-1 NA TRBV5-6 NA CASSLFTGTNTEAFF TGTGCCAGCAGCTTGTTCACAGGGACGAACACTGAAGCTTTCTTT
14 TRBJ1-1 NA TRBV6-6 NA CASSYFRGVTEAFF TGTGCCAGCAGTTACTTTAGGGGGGTCACTGAAGCTTTCTTT
13 TRBJ1-3 NA TRBV15 NA CATSPRSADTIYF TGTGCCACCAGCCCCCGAAGTGCCGACACCATATATTTT
16 TRBJ1-4 NA TRBV10-3 NA CAISDRARRTNEKLFF TGTGCCATCAGTGACAGGGCAAGGAGAACTAATGAAAAACTGTTTTTT
15 TRBJ2-7 NA TRBV28 TRBD2 CASSFRLAGTYEQYF TGTGCCAGCAGTTTCCGACTAGCGGGTACCTACGAGCAGTACTTC
18 TRBJ1-1 NA TRBV28 TRBD1 CASSLGYGGTGTNTEAFF TGTGCCAGCAGTTTAGGTTATGGTGGGACAGGGACGAACACTGAAGCTTTCTTT
16 TRBJ1-4 once TRBV5-1 TRBD1 CASSFNQGAGNEKLFF TGCGCCAGCAGCTTTAACCAGGGGGCTGGTAATGAAAAACTGTTTTTT
15 TRBJ1-1 NA TRBV28 NA CASRTGEVLNTEAFF TGTGCCAGCAGGACCGGGGAGGTACTGAACACTGAAGCTTTCTTT
12 TRBJ2-7 few TRBV19 NA CASTGNSYEQYF TGTGCCAGTACGGGGAACTCCTACGAGCAGTACTTC
12 TRBJ1-2 few TRBV6-5 NA CASSYSGFGYTF TGTGCCAGCAGTTACTCAGGCTTTGGCTACACCTTC
14 TRBJ2-5 NA TRBV6-5 NA CASSYSGAKETQYF TGTGCCAGCAGTTACTCTGGGGCCAAAGAGACCCAGTACTTC
13 TRBJ1-1 NA TRBV12-3/TRBV12-4 NA CASSQTPVGEAFF TGTGCCAGCAGTCAAACACCGGTGGGTGAAGCTTTCTTT
15 TRBJ2-5 NA TRBV28 NA CASSLPMGGEETQYF TGTGCCAGCAGTCTACCGATGGGGGGAGAAGAGACCCAGTACTTC
16 TRBJ2-7 NA TRBV5-1 TRBD1 CASSSDLGTGVYEQYF TGCGCCAGCAGCTCGGACCTGGGGACAGGGGTCTACGAGCAGTACTTC